This T cell receptor (beta chain) was sequenced in a study of vaccination effects on CD4 cells after COVID-19. Assay used: immunoSEQ multiplex PCR; TCRdb lists only in-frame clones, some missing. The data contain tens of thousands of clones, about three quarters of them singletons. Antigen-specific CD4+ T cells were first expanded with viral peptide pools by the ViraFEST assay and only then sequenced. Subsequent to 10 days of culture, CD4+ T cells were isolated. Each participant was administered two doses of either the BNT162b2 or the mRNA-1273 vaccine. This clone showed up just once. Antigen unknown. Trimming took off 4 bases at V and 4 bases at J, with 18 bases between the two ends. The germline V gene has CDR1 SGHDT and CDR2 YYEEEE. The CDR3 is made up of 16 amino acids.

V gene TRBV5-6 combines with J gene TRBJ1-5, with a weak D call TRBD1 (5 bases). The TCR was taken from a human donor who received a COVID-19 vaccine. The sequencing here drew on CD4+ T cells from PBMCs cultured with HCoV-229E spike peptides, taken after COVID-19 vaccination. This chain's CDR3 is CASSERPGRSNQPQHF. In nucleotides, the CDR3 is TGTGCCAGCAGCGAGCGGCCGGGACGTTCAAATCAGCCCCAGCATTTT.